These 26 T cell receptor beta chains were sequenced from one sample in a study of radiotherapy plus CTLA-4 blockade in lung cancer. Profiled with immunoSEQ multiplex PCR; TCRdb holds only in-frame clones, not every one. The sample lists 95,000 to 150,000 clones, about 87% occurring once. Specimen: peripheral blood, collected from a patient treated with radiotherapy plus ipilimumab. These receptors all stem from a human donor with non-small cell lung cancer that progressed on radiotherapy plus ipilimumab.

The V call is TRBV5-8, the J call TRBJ1-2, with D perhaps matching TRBD1 (5 bases). CDR1 and CDR2 from the germline V gene are SGHTS and YDEGEE. The V and J ends lost 4 bases and 3 bases respectively, with 13 bases between them. This CDR3 has 14 residues. CDR3 sequence: CASSLGTGYYGYTF. DNA of the CDR3: TGTGCCAGCAGCCTAGGAACAGGATACTATGGCTACACCTTC.

The rearrangement uses TRBV6-5 and TRBJ1-5; no reliable D call. Trimming left V 8 bases short and J 0 bases short, with 8 bases between. The V gene's germline CDR1 is MNHEY and CDR2 SVGAGI. This CDR3 comprises 13 residues. The CDR3 reads CASSYNSNQPQHF. Here the CDR3 DNA reads TGTGCCAGCTCTTACAATAGCAATCAGCCCCAGCATTTT.

The CDR3 coding sequence is TGTGCCAGCGAACAGCGTTCCCTCTCCTACGAGCAGTACTTC. Protein product: CASEQRSLSYEQYF. The J gene is TRBJ2-7, the V gene TRBV6-6, with no clear D. Trimming pared 8 bases from V and 0 bases from J, leaving 14 bases between. Germline V gene sequence: CDR1 MNHNY, CDR2 SVGAGI (reference sequence). The CDR3 has 14 residues.

In its sample, this clone was seen once. The chain employs TRBV4-1 and TRBJ1-2; TRBD1 is a possible D gene (5 bases). Germline CDR1 is MGHRA and CDR2 is YSYEKL. V was pared by 1 base and J by 2 bases, with 11 bases between. There are 15 residues in the CDR3. CDR3 bases: TGCGCCAGCAGCCAAGCCTCGACAGCAAACTATGGCTACACCTTC. Its translation is CASSQASTANYGYTF.

Turning to this clone: The conserved final phenylalanine or tryptophan is absent from the CDR3, which likely points to a read error. The chain carries TRBV19 and TRBJ1-2; D might be TRBD1 (5 bases). The length of the CDR3 is 15 residues. Germline CDR1 is LNHDA and CDR2 is SQIVND (reference sequence). Trimming left V 4 bases short and J 8 bases short, with 20 bases between. DNA for the CDR3: TGTGCCAGTAGTACCACCGGGACGGGCGCTGTCGGCTACACCTTA. It translates to CASSTTGTGAVGYTL.

This sequence joins TRBV5-4 and TRBJ2-2; 8 bases agree with TRBD2. CDR1 SGHNT and CDR2 YYREEE come from the germline V gene (reference sequence). The CDR3 runs to 16 residues. V was pared by 4 bases and J by 5 bases, with 10 bases of the junction left unmatched. The DNA for the CDR3 is TGTGCCAGCAGCGTGAGTACTAGCGGCCCAACCGGGGAGCTGTTTTTT. Residues: CASSVSTSGPTGELFF.

The chain uses TRBV2 and TRBJ2-3; 11 nucleotides match TRBD1. The CDR3 consists of 16 residues. The germline V gene has CDR1 SNHLY and CDR2 FYNNEI. The ends lost 6 bases at V and 2 bases at J; junction bases unmatched: 7. The DNA for the CDR3 is TGTGCCAGCAGAAGAGGGACAGGGGGAACCACAGATACGCAGTATTTT. Translating gives CASRRGTGGTTDTQYF.

This clone was found once. The rearrangement joins TRBV4-1 to TRBJ2-7; TRBD2 is a possible D gene (6 bases). Trimming cost V 3 bases and J 3 bases, with 18 bases left between them. The germline gives CDR1 MGHRA, CDR2 YSYEKL. CDR3 size: 16 residues. CDR3 region: CASSQETGTGVYEQYF. The CDR3, as DNA: TGCGCCAGCAGCCAGGAAACCGGGACGGGGGTCTACGAGCAGTACTTC.

The rearrangement joins TRBV9 to TRBJ1-1, with 7 bases that match TRBD1. This CDR3 is 14 amino acids long. Germline V gene data show CDR1 as SGDLS and CDR2 as YYNGEE. V was clipped by 3 bases and J by 2 bases; unmatched bases: 4. The CDR3 DNA reads as TGTGCCAGCAGCGCCTGGGACAGAAACACTGAAGCTTTCTTT. This translates into CASSAWDRNTEAFF.

The gene calls are TRBV9 and TRBJ2-1; D call uncertain. CDR1 and CDR2 (germline): SGDLS, YYNGEE. The CDR3 contains 18 residues. V was pared by 4 bases and J by 0 bases, with 20 bases between. In DNA, the CDR3 is TGTGCCAGCAGCCCCCAGATAACGTACCCTCCCTCCTACAATGAGCAGTTCTTC. It encodes CASSPQITYPPSYNEQFF.

This clone was seen a handful of times. This chain connects TRBV2 to TRBJ2-1, with unresolved D. Germline CDR1 SNHLY, CDR2 FYNNEI. Trimming removed 9 bases at V and 0 bases at J, with 12 bases between. CDR3 length: 14 amino acids. CDR3 in DNA: TGTGCCAGTTCAGACCGAAGCTCCTACAATGAGCAGTTCTTC. It codes for CASSDRSSYNEQFF.

The rearrangement uses TRBV5-1 and TRBJ2-1, with 13 nucleotides matching TRBD2. The length of the CDR3 is 16 residues. The junction had 3 bases not matched to a gene; V was cut back by 4 bases and J by 2 bases. Germline CDR1 reads SGHRS; CDR2 reads YFSETQ. CDR3 nucleotides: TGCGCCAGCAGCCCAGGGACTAGCGGGGCCTACAATGAGCAGTTCTTC. Translated: CASSPGTSGAYNEQFF. The full variable domain, in which reference TRBV5-1 and TRBJ2-1 provide the parts outside the CDR3, is KAGVTQTPRYLIKTRGQQVTLSCSPISGHRSVSWYQQTPGQGLQFLFEYFSETQRNKGNFPGRFSGRQFSNSRSEMNVSTLELGDSALYLCASSPGTSGAYNEQFFGPGTRLTVL.

This chain uses TRBV5-4 with TRBJ1-1; D is possibly TRBD1 (5 bases). Trimming shortened V by 4 bases and J by 4 bases, and 11 bases separated the two germline ends. The V gene's germline CDR1 is SGHNT and CDR2 YYREEE (reference sequence). CDR3 length equals 13 residues. CDR3 sequence: CASSQQGGTEAFF. The DNA of the CDR3 is TGTGCCAGCAGCCAGCAGGGTGGCACTGAAGCTTTCTTT.

V is TRBV4-2 and J is TRBJ2-5; D possibly corresponds to TRBD2 (6 bases). The DNA matches TRBJ2-7 better at its end, which makes the J call doubtful. The CDR3 runs to 15 residues. Germline CDR1 reads LGHNA; CDR2 reads YNFKEQ. As DNA, the CDR3 is TGTGCCAGCAGCTCTATCGCGGGGACGGCCTACGAGCAGTACTTC. Translated, it gives CASSSIAGTAYEQYF.

The rearrangement links TRBV11-2 to TRBJ2-7; tentatively, D is TRBD2 (6 bases). Per the germline V gene, CDR1 is SGHAT and CDR2 is FQNNGV. V lost 5 bases to trimming and J lost 4 bases, with 9 bases between them. The CDR3 contains 12 residues. CDR3 coding DNA: TGTGCCAGCAGCCCGAGCGGGTACGAGCAGTACTTC. Encoded protein: CASSPSGYEQYF.

V is TRBV6-5 and J is TRBJ1-1, with a possible D match to TRBD1 (5 bases). Germline-derived CDR1 and CDR2 are MNHEY and SVGAGI. This CDR3 is 13 amino acids long. V shed 4 bases and J shed 5 bases, with 11 bases lying between them. In nucleotides, the CDR3 is TGTGCCAGCAGTTCTGCAGGGATGACTGAAGCTTTCTTT. This gives the protein CASSSAGMTEAFF.

In this sample, this clone turned up once. V and J are TRBV10-3 and TRBJ2-1; 8 positions agree with TRBD2. The CDR3 covers 13 residues. CDR1 is ENHRY, CDR2 SYGVKD, per germline. J was trimmed by 6 bases and V by 9 bases; bases with no gene match: 7. CDR3 in DNA: TGTGCCATGTCAGCGGGAGAAATCAATGAGCAGTTCTTC. This codes for CAMSAGEINEQFF.

The chain links TRBV2 to TRBJ1-5; D call uncertain. Germline CDR1 reads SNHLY; CDR2 reads FYNNEI. V gave up 4 bases and J gave up 2 bases, with 9 bases separating them. CDR3 size: 14 residues. The DNA of the CDR3 is TGTGCCAGCAGTGGAGCAGGCGGCAATCAGCCCCAGCATTTT. This codes for CASSGAGGNQPQHF.

This chain links TRBV13 with TRBJ2-3, with TRBD2 matching 7 bases. Losses at the gene ends were 5 bases for V and 6 bases for J; bases not matched to a gene: 8. The CDR3 loop spans 14 amino acids. In germline, CDR1 is PRHDT, CDR2 FYEKMQ (reference sequence). CDR3 sequence (DNA): TGTGCCAGCAGCGCCCGACTAGCTCCGGATACGCAGTATTTT. This codes for CASSARLAPDTQYF.

The CDR3 loop is CASSPTAGTNGNQPQHF. The CDR3, as DNA: TGCGCCAGCAGCCCCACCGCCGGGACAAATGGCAATCAGCCCCAGCATTTT. The genes are TRBV4-1 and TRBJ1-5, with TRBD1 as a possible D gene (6 bases). CDR3 size: 17 residues. Trimming left V 4 bases short and J 2 bases short, with 18 bases between. The germline V gene encodes CDR1 MGHRA and CDR2 YSYEKL.

CDR3 DNA: TGTGCCAGCAGTTCAAGCTCCTACGAGCAGTACTTC. This codes for CASSSSSYEQYF. The V call is TRBV27, the J call TRBJ2-7; no clear D gene. Germline V gives CDR1 MNHEY, CDR2 SMNVEV (reference sequence). The CDR3 totals 12 residues. Trimming removed 4 bases from V and 0 bases from J, with 4 bases in between.

This sequence joins TRBV9 and TRBJ1-2; D may be TRBD1 (6 bases). V gave up 5 bases and J gave up 3 bases, with 11 bases separating them. Germline V gene lookup returns CDR1 SGDLS and CDR2 YYNGEE. The CDR3 is made up of 13 amino acids. The chain's CDR3 is CASRNREDYGYTF. The CDR3 DNA reads TGTGCCAGCAGGAACAGGGAGGACTATGGCTACACCTTC.

This sequence joins TRBV5-8 and TRBJ1-1; 7 bases are a match to TRBD1. The germline CDR1 and CDR2 sequences are SGHTS and YDEGEE. V shed 4 bases and J 3 bases; nucleotides not matched to a gene: 12. This CDR3 comprises 16 residues. The CDR3 here is CASSRVQGKFDTEAFF. The CDR3 nucleotides read TGTGCCAGCAGCCGTGTACAGGGGAAGTTCGACACTGAAGCTTTCTTT.

V is TRBV7-2 and J is TRBJ2-1, with 8 bases identical to TRBD2. With V trimmed by 5 bases and J by 0 bases, 6 bases remained unmatched. The length of the CDR3 is 16 residues. Germline CDR1 and CDR2: SGHTA and FQGNSA. CDR3 sequence reads: CASSKLAVSSYNEQFF. The CDR3 DNA is TGTGCCAGCAGCAAACTAGCGGTGAGCTCCTACAATGAGCAGTTCTTC.

The chain has TRBV5-4 and TRBJ2-1; tentative D call: TRBD2 (5 bases). The V gene's germline CDR1 is SGHNT and CDR2 YYREEE (reference sequence). Deletions cut 0 bases from V and 9 bases from J, with 13 bases between. CDR3 length equals 14 residues. The CDR3 DNA is TGTGCCAGCAGCTTGGCCAAGGCGAGGGCTGAGCAGTTCTTC. Amino acids: CASSLAKARAEQFF.

The chain uses TRBV18 and TRBJ2-2, with D possibly being TRBD1 (6 bases). Germline V gives CDR1 KGHSH, CDR2 LQKENI. Trimming removed 6 bases from V and 2 bases from J, with 10 bases in between. The CDR3 is 14 residues long. The CDR3 DNA reads as TGTGCCAGCTCCCAGACAGGAAACACCGGGGAGCTGTTTTTT. It codes for CASSQTGNTGELFF.